The T cell receptor beta chain under discussion was sequenced for a study of blood T cell repertoires in COVID-19. CDR1 SGHAT and CDR2 FQNNGV come from the germline V gene. This CDR3 has 13 residues. The V end lost 3 bases, the J end lost 5 bases, and 10 bases lay between the germline ends. Authors' analysis steps: Estimation of nucleated cell counts was performed using reference gene primer amplification. The repertoire was sequenced with immunoSEQ multiplex PCR; TCRdb's copy has only in-frame clones and lacks some. V, J and clone size are taken as reported in that table, and D and trimming were inferred from the DNA itself. This table holds under 300,000 clones, roughly 84% found once.

Specimen: peripheral blood. The rearrangement uses TRBV11-2 and TRBJ1-1, with D possibly being TRBD1 (5 bases). The receptor's source is a woman aged 40-49 years with active or convalescent COVID-19. CDR3 nucleotide sequence: TGTGCCAGCAGCTTGGGGCGGTCGACTGAAGCTTTCTTT. Protein product: CASSLGRSTEAFF.